One sample yielded the 15 T cell receptor beta chains listed below, sequenced in a study of PD-L1 blockade in urothelial cancer. Using immunoSEQ multiplex PCR, the repertoire was profiled, and TCRdb retains in-frame clones only, with some absent. The sample consists of fewer than 130,000 clones, under 85% of them appearing once. The sample here was PBMCs, taken around atezolizumab (anti-PD-L1) treatment. Receptor source: a man between 50 and 59 years old with urothelial cancer.

The gene calls are TRBV11-2 and TRBJ1-5; TRBD1 is a possible D gene (5 bases). The CDR3 is made up of 15 amino acids. Germline CDR1 reads SGHAT; CDR2 reads FQNNGV. Trimming took 1 base from V and 3 from J, leaving 10 bases between them. In DNA form, the CDR3 reads TGTGCCAGCAGCTTAGTTGCAGGGAACAATCAGCCCCAGCATTTT. This sequence encodes CASSLVAGNNQPQHF.

The chain joins TRBV25-1 to TRBJ1-6, with a possible D match to TRBD1 (6 bases). Germline V gene sequence: CDR1 MGHDK, CDR2 SYGVNS. This CDR3 is 16 amino acids long. V dropped 3 bases and J dropped 7 bases, with 16 bases sitting between them. CDR3 loop: CASSEPGTTGNSPLHF. The DNA for the CDR3 is TGTGCCAGCAGTGAGCCAGGGACGACAGGCAATTCACCCCTCCACTTT.

The J gene is TRBJ2-1, the V gene TRBV18, with TRBD2 identical over 9 bases. V gave up 3 bases and J gave up 6 bases; unmatched junction bases: 9. CDR1 and CDR2 (germline): KGHSH, LQKENI. The CDR3 covers 16 residues. The CDR3 reads CASSPLSGRTANEQFF. The CDR3, as DNA: TGTGCCAGCTCACCCCTGAGCGGGAGGACCGCCAATGAGCAGTTCTTC.

This clone was observed a single time. This rearrangement joins TRBV6-4 to TRBJ2-1; 12 bases map to TRBD2. Germline values: CDR1 MRHNA, CDR2 SNTAGT. The CDR3 runs to 16 residues. V trimming: 4 bases; J trimming: 3 bases; junction bases outside the gene matches: 4. The CDR3 sequence is CASSASSGRGYNEQFF. The DNA for the CDR3 is TGTGCCAGCAGTGCGTCTAGCGGGAGGGGCTACAATGAGCAGTTCTTC.

The rearrangement uses TRBV28 and TRBJ2-5, with D possibly being TRBD2 (7 bases). Trimming left V 5 bases short and J 2 bases short, with 15 bases between. The CDR3 has 15 residues. Germline V lookup: CDR1 MDHEN, CDR2 SYDVKM. This chain's CDR3 is CASSGGAGGQETQYF. The CDR3 bases are TGTGCCAGCAGTGGGGGGGCGGGTGGACAAGAGACCCAGTACTTC.

This chain joins TRBV27 and TRBJ2-7, with 12 bases fitting TRBD2. After removal of 8 bases from V and 0 bases from J, the junction contained 5 bases not matched to a gene. The CDR3 runs to 15 residues. Germline CDR1 reads MNHEY; CDR2 reads SMNVEV (reference sequence). This CDR3 reads CASGLAGRGSYEQYF. In DNA, the CDR3 is TGTGCCAGCGGACTAGCGGGACGGGGCTCCTACGAGCAGTACTTC.

This chain connects TRBV6-1 to TRBJ2-7, with 11 bases lining up with TRBD1. Trimming cost V 7 bases and J 3 bases; bases outside gene matches: 5. The CDR3 consists of 14 residues. Germline CDR1 is MNHNS and CDR2 is SASEGT. The chain's CDR3 is CASTWTGGGYEQYF. CDR3 nucleotide sequence: TGTGCCAGCACGTGGACAGGGGGCGGCTACGAGCAGTACTTC.

This chain links TRBV7-9 with TRBJ2-3; 11 bases align to TRBD1. Trimming at V came to 2 bases and at J to 8 bases, leaving 6 bases not matched to a gene. The CDR3 consists of 15 residues. Germline lookup yields CDR1 SEHNR and CDR2 FQNEAQ (reference sequence). The CDR3 DNA reads TGTGCCAGCAGCTTAAAGGACAGGGGGCTAGGTACGCAGTATTTT. The encoded protein is CASSLKDRGLGTQYF.

A word on this clone: The sample has other DNA sequences that encode this CDR3 too. This sequence joins TRBV9 and TRBJ2-1, with 10 nucleotides matching TRBD2. This CDR3 contains 15 residues. Germline values: CDR1 SGDLS, CDR2 YYNGEE. The V and J ends lost 0 bases and 4 bases, in that order; junction bases with no gene match: 1. The CDR3 bases are TGTGCCAGCAGCGTAGAAGCGGGAGGGTACAATGAGCAGTTCTTC. This translates into CASSVEAGGYNEQFF. Looking up the rest from reference TRBV9 and TRBJ2-1 gives the full variable domain: DSGVTQTPKHLITATGQRVTLRCSPRSGDLSVYWYQQSLDQGLQFLIQYYNGEERAKGNILERFSAQQFPDLHSELNLSSLELGDSALYFCASSVEAGGYNEQFFGPGTRLTVL.

This sequence joins TRBV4-2 and TRBJ2-5; TRBD2 agrees at 13 bases. Germline values: CDR1 LGHNA, CDR2 YNFKEQ. Trimming removed 5 bases from V and 3 bases from J; junction bases left unmatched: 3. CDR3 length: 15 residues. The CDR3: CASSLGLAGKETQYF. Here the CDR3 DNA reads TGTGCCAGCAGCTTGGGACTAGCGGGAAAAGAGACCCAGTACTTC.

The genes are TRBV5-1 and TRBJ2-5, with a tentative D call TRBD2 (6 bases). This CDR3 has 14 amino acids. The V end lost 6 bases, the J end lost 1 base, and 13 bases lay between the germline ends. Per germline, CDR1 SGHRS and CDR2 YFSETQ. The chain's CDR3 is CASTRDSTQETQYF. The CDR3, as DNA: TGCGCCAGCACCCGGGACTCCACCCAAGAGACCCAGTACTTC.

This clone was picked up one time. The chain recombines TRBV19 with TRBJ1-5; 9 bases line up with TRBD1. The germline CDR1 and CDR2 sequences are LNHDA and SQIVND (reference sequence). This CDR3 spans 15 amino acids. Trimming took 1 base from V and 7 from J; bases not matched to a gene: 5. The CDR3 DNA reads TGTGCCAGTAGTATAGGAGACAGGGGGGTCCAGCCCCAGCATTTT. This codes for CASSIGDRGVQPQHF.

The rearrangement links TRBV4-1 to TRBJ2-2; D gene uncertain. Germline CDR1 and CDR2: MGHRA and YSYEKL. V lost 1 base and J lost 3, with 15 bases in between. The CDR3 is 17 residues long. In nucleotides, the CDR3 is TGCGCCAGCAGCCAAGGGCGGCCGAACTCATACACCGGGGAGCTGTTTTTT. It translates to CASSQGRPNSYTGELFF.

A note on this clone: One junction end does not reproduce the germline sequence, and a read error may be involved. The rearrangement links TRBV30 to TRBJ1-5, with a weak D call TRBD1 (6 bases). CDR1 is GTSNPN, CDR2 SVGIG, per germline (reference sequence). The CDR3 contains 14 residues. In nucleotides, the CDR3 is TGTGTCTGGAGTGTAACAGGGCTCAATCAGCCCCAGCATTTT. It specifies CVWSVTGLNQPQHF.

V is TRBV28 and J is TRBJ2-1; 7 bases align to TRBD2. CDR3 size: 13 residues. In germline, CDR1 is MDHEN, CDR2 SYDVKM. The trim removed 9 bases at V and 2 bases at J, leaving 4 bases unmatched. CDR3 sequence reads: CASSSGPYNEQFF. The CDR3 DNA sequence: TGTGCCAGTAGTAGCGGGCCCTACAATGAGCAGTTCTTC.